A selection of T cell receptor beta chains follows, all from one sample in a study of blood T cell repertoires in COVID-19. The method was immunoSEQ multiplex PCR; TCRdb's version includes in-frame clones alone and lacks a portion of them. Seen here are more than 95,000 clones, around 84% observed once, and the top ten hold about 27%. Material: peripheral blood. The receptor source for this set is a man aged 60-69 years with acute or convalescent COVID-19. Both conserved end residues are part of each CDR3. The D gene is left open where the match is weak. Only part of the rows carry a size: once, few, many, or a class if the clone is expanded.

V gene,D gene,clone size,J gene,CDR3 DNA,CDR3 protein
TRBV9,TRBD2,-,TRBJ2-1,TGTGCCAGCAGCCCGGGACTAGCGGCCCCGGGTGAGCAGTTCTTC,CASSPGLAAPGEQFF
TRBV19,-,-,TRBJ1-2,TGTGCCAGTAGTATAGAGGGGGCTGCCTATGGCTACACCTTC,CASSIEGAAYGYTF
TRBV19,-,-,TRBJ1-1,TGTGCCAGTAGTCCCGAGGGGGGGCACACTGAAGCTTTCTTT,CASSPEGGHTEAFF
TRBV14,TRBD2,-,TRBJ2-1,TGTGCCAGCAGCTCTCTCCGGACTAGCTACAATGAGCAGTTCTTC,CASSSLRTSYNEQFF
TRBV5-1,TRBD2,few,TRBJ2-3,TGCGCCAGCAGCTTACTAGCGGAAAGCACAGATACGCAGTATTTT,CASSLLAESTDTQYF
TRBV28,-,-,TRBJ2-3,TGTGCCAGCAGTTTGGGACCGGGACCGGGGGCAGATACGCAGTATTTT,CASSLGPGPGADTQYF
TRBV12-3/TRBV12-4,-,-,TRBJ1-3,TGTGCCAGCACCCCGTTAGGAAACACCATATATTTT,CASTPLGNTIYF
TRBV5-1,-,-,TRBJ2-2,TGCGCCAGCAGCTTTTCCCAGGGCGGCACCGGGGAGCTGTTTTTT,CASSFSQGGTGELFF
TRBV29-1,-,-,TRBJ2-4,TGCAGCGTCGATCAGGGGGGTAAGAACATTCAGTACTTC,CSVDQGGKNIQYF
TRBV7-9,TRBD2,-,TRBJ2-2,TGTGCCAGCAGCTTCCAGCTAGCGGGAGGCCCCGGGGAGCTGTTTTTT,CASSFQLAGGPGELFF
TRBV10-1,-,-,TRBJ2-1,TGCGCCAGCAGACATAGGGGGACACCAAAGGAAAATGAGCAGTTCTTC,CASRHRGTPKENEQFF
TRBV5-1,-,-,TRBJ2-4,TGCGCCAGCAGCTTGTCCGGGGGTGGGGACATTCAGTACTTC,CASSLSGGGDIQYF
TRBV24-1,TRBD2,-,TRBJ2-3,TGTGCCGCCCGGACTGGACCAAGCGGGAGTCTATCGTTT,CAARTGPSGSLSF
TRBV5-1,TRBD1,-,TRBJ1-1,TGCGCCAGCAGCCCTCAGACAGGGGACGGCACTGAAGCTTTCTTT,CASSPQTGDGTEAFF
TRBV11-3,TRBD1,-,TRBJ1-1,TGTGCCAGCAGCCCTGGACAGGGGAGGATGAACACTGAAGCTTTCTTT,CASSPGQGRMNTEAFF
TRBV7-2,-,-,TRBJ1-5,TGTGCCAGCAGCTTTTATAGCAATCAGCCCCAGCATTTT,CASSFYSNQPQHF
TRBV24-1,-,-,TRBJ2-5,TGTGCCACCAGTGATTTGGGCAGTCAAGAGACCCAGTACTTC,CATSDLGSQETQYF
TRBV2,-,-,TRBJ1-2,TGTGCCAGCAGTGAAGTGGGGCGCGACTATGGCTACACCTTC,CASSEVGRDYGYTF
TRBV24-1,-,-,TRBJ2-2,TGTGCCACCAGGGAAGGAGGGAAGGGGACCGGGGAGCTGTTTTTT,CATREGGKGTGELFF
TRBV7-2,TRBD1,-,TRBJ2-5,TGTGCCAGCAGCCCCCGGGACAGAGGGGAGACCCAGTACTTC,CASSPRDRGETQYF
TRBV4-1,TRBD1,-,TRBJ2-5,TGCGCCAGCAGCCAAAAACAGGGGATGGAGACCCAGTACTTC,CASSQKQGMETQYF
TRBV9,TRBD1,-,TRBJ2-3,TGTGCCAGCAGCAAGGGACAGTCAGTCGATGCAGATACGCAGTATTTT,CASSKGQSVDADTQYF
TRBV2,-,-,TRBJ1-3,TGTGCCAGCAGTGGGATTAACGGACAGACCTCTGGAAACACCATATATTTT,CASSGINGQTSGNTIYF
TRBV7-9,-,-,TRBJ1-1,TGTGCCAGCAGTTTCAACGCGGGAAACACTGAAGCTTTCTTT,CASSFNAGNTEAFF
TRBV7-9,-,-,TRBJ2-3,TGTGCCAGCACAAGGGGGTTTACTACAAGCACAGATACGCAGTATTTT,CASTRGFTTSTDTQYF
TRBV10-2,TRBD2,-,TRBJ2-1,TGCGCCAGCAAGCCTGAGGGACTAGCGGGAGGATCGTCCTACAATGAGCAGTTCTTC,CASKPEGLAGGSSYNEQFF
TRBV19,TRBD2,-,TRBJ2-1,TGTGCCAGCGGGACTAGCGGGAATGAGCAGTTCTTC,CASGTSGNEQFF
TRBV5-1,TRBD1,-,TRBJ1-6,TGCGCCAGCAGCATCGACAGGGTGGGAAATTCACCCCTCCACTTT,CASSIDRVGNSPLHF
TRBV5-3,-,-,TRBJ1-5,TGTGCCAGAAGGCCTTGCGAGCCCCAGCATTTT,CARRPCEPQHF
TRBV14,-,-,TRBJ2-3,TGTGCCAGCAGCCAAGTACTAGGAGCCACAGATACGCAGTATTTT,CASSQVLGATDTQYF
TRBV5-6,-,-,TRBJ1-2,TGTGCCAGCAGCGTAGCAGGGCCCTATGGCTACACCTTC,CASSVAGPYGYTF
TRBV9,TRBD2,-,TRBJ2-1,TGTGCCAGCAGCGTGTGGGGCGGGAGCAATGAGCAGTTCTTC,CASSVWGGSNEQFF
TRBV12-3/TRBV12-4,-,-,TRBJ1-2,TGTGCCAGCAGTGTATTCCACTATGGCTACACCTTC,CASSVFHYGYTF
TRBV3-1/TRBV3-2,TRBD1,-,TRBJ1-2,TGTGCCAGCAGCCCAGGAAGGGACAGGGACCTTAACTATGGCTACACCTTC,CASSPGRDRDLNYGYTF
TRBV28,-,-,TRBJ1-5,TGTGCCTCTCAGGGGAGCAATCAGCCCCAGCATTTT,CASQGSNQPQHF
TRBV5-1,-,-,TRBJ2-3,TGCGCCAGCAGCACAAGCGGGTCTACAGATACGCAGTATTTT,CASSTSGSTDTQYF
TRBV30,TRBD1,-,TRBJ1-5,TGTGCCTGGAGTGCGACAGGGACGGAACAGCCCCAGCATTTT,CAWSATGTEQPQHF
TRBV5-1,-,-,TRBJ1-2,TGCGCCAGCAGCCCAGACCAGGGGAACTATGGCTACACCTTC,CASSPDQGNYGYTF
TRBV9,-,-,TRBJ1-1,TGTGCCAGCAGCGGAACAGGTCACACTGAAGCTTTCTTT,CASSGTGHTEAFF
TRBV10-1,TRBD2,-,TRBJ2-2,TGCGCCAGCTCGACTAGCGGGACGTCGAACACCGGGGAGCTGTTTTTT,CASSTSGTSNTGELFF
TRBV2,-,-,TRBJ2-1,TGTGCCAGCAGTACGTTCAGGGCTACGGGTATCTTC,CASSTFRATGIF
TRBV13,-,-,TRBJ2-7,TGTGCCAGCAGCTTAGAACGAGCTGACGAGCAGTACTTC,CASSLERADEQYF
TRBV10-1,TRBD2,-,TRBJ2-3,TGCGCCAGCAGCCCCGGACTAGAGACAGATACGCAGTATTTT,CASSPGLETDTQYF
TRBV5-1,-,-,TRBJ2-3,TGCGCCAGCAGCCCGGGACAAAGCACAGATACGCAGTATTTT,CASSPGQSTDTQYF
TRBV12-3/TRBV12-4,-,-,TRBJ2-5,TGTGCCAGCAGTTTAGACGCGCAAGAGACCCAGTACTTC,CASSLDAQETQYF
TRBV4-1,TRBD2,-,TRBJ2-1,TGCGCCAGCAGCCAAGCCCCTAGCGGGGGCCAGTTCTTC,CASSQAPSGGQFF
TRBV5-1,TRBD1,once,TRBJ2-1,TGCGCCAGCAGCGTGGGACAGGGGGCAAATGAGCAGTTCTTC,CASSVGQGANEQFF
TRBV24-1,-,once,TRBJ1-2,TGTGCCACCAGTGATACCGGGGGAGCAAGGGCTGGCTACACCTTC,CATSDTGGARAGYTF
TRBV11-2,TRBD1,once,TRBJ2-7,TGTGCCAGCAGCTTTTCGGGACAGGGCGTACTCGAGCAGTACTTC,CASSFSGQGVLEQYF
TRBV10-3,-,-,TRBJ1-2,TGTGCCATCAGTGAGTCGAGACAAGTTAACTATGGCTACACCTTC,CAISESRQVNYGYTF
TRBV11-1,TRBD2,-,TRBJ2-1,TGTGCCAGCAGCCTAAGCGGGGCGGGTGAGCAGTTCTTC,CASSLSGAGEQFF
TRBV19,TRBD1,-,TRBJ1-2,TGTGCCAGCAGGGACAGTTCTAACTATGGCTACACCTTC,CASRDSSNYGYTF
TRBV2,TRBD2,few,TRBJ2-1,TGTGCCACCGGACTAGCGGTTTACAATGAGCAGTTCTTC,CATGLAVYNEQFF
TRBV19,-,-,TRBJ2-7,TGTGCCAGTAGTAAGAGCATATATCACTACGAGCAGTACTTC,CASSKSIYHYEQYF
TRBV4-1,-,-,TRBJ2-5,TGCGCCAGCAGCCACCCGGGAAACCGACAAGAGACCCAGTACTTC,CASSHPGNRQETQYF